Listed below are T cell receptor beta chains from one sample, sequenced in a study of blood T cells in healthy people across ages. MiXCR, run by TCRdb on the 5' RACE reads, gives a single entry per CDR3 protein. Of 980,000 or so distinct CDR3 sequences listed, roughly 50% are singletons. Sequenced input: blood. Receptors were obtained from a young man in good health. The CDR3 runs from the conserved cysteine through the conserved F or W. A D gene is named only where the DNA matches it firmly. The size of a clone is reported for some rows only, either as once, few or many, or as a class for expanded clones.

clone size | D gene | J gene | V gene | CDR3 protein | CDR3 DNA
few | . | TRBJ2-1 | TRBV7-9 | CASSPKWGVYNEQFF | TGTGCCAGCAGTCCAAAGTGGGGGGTCTACAATGAGCAGTTCTTC
few | . | TRBJ2-1 | TRBV10-3 | CAGGGSSNEQFF | TGTGCCGGAGGAGGGTCAAGTAATGAGCAGTTCTTC
. | TRBD1 | TRBJ2-3 | TRBV7-9 | CASSQSGQEATDTQYF | TGTGCCAGCAGCCAATCGGGACAGGAAGCTACAGATACGCAGTATTTT
. | . | TRBJ1-5 | TRBV12-3/TRBV12-4 | CASRAGAAPQHF | TGTGCCAGCAGGGCCGGGGCGGCGCCCCAGCATTTT
. | TRBD1 | TRBJ1-2 | TRBV7-9 | CASSLATGLGGGYGYTF | TGTGCCAGCAGCTTAGCGACAGGGTTAGGTGGAGGCTATGGCTACACCTTC
. | . | TRBJ1-3 | TRBV7-9 | CASSLDGFFSGNTIYF | TGTGCCAGCAGCTTAGACGGGTTCTTCTCTGGAAACACCATATATTTT
. | . | TRBJ2-7 | TRBV12-3/TRBV12-4 | CASSLRDSGKLYEQYF | TGTGCCAGCAGTTTGCGGGACAGCGGTAAGCTCTACGAGCAGTACTTC
. | . | TRBJ2-7 | TRBV12-3/TRBV12-4 | CASSFSALEGTSYEQYF | TGTGCCAGCAGTTTTAGCGCTTTAGAGGGGACCTCCTACGAGCAGTACTTC
few | . | TRBJ2-3 | TRBV10-3 | CAISEGTGSSTDAQYF | TGTGCCATCAGTGAGGGTACAGGTTCTAGCACAGATGCGCAGTATTTT
. | . | TRBJ2-5 | TRBV20-1 | CSGAGRKETQYF | TGCAGTGGTGCCGGTCGGAAAGAGACCCAGTACTTC
. | . | TRBJ2-7 | TRBV29-1 | CSVDTSYEQYF | TGCAGCGTTGACACCTCCTACGAGCAGTACTTC
. | . | TRBJ2-5 | TRBV28 | CASSLMRGEQYF | TGTGCCAGCAGTTTAATGCGAGGAGAGCAGTACTTC
. | . | TRBJ2-5 | TRBV29-1 | CSVVRLGHNEQYF | TGCAGCGTTGTCCGACTGGGCCACAATGAGCAGTACTTC
many | TRBD1 | TRBJ2-1 | TRBV5-1 | CASSATGGSYNEQFF | TGCGCCAGCAGCGCAACAGGGGGCTCCTACAATGAGCAGTTCTTC
few | . | TRBJ1-1 | TRBV14 | CASSPGLWTEAFF | TGTGCCAGCAGCCCAGGGTTGTGGACTGAAGCTTTCTTT